The 26 T cell receptor beta chains reported below all come from one sample, sequenced in a study of blood T cells in healthy people across ages. Primers used in a second PCR of about 6 to 11 cycles were a sample-barcoded 5' primer and a J-beta primer mix. TCRdb reanalysed the 5' RACE reads using MiXCR and keeps one entry per CDR3 protein. Among 1.5 million to 2 million distinct CDR3 sequences, about two fifths were seen once, and the ten largest hold approximately 22%. Specimen: blood. These receptor sequences come from a human donor in good health.

This clonotype was observed a few times. The chain links TRBV5-1 to TRBJ2-3; 9 bases align to TRBD1. V shed 2 bases and J 5 bases; nucleotides not matched to a gene: 6. The CDR3 is made up of 15 amino acids. CDR1 and CDR2 (germline): SGHRS, YFSETQ. CDR3 sequence: CASSFGTGPIDTQYF. CDR3 in DNA: TGCGCCAGCAGCTTTGGGACAGGGCCCATAGATACGCAGTATTTT.

This sequence joins TRBV7-9 and TRBJ1-1; D remains unclear. The CDR3 consists of 14 residues. Trimming shortened V by 2 bases and J by 4 bases, and 11 bases separated the two germline ends. Germline V lookup: CDR1 SEHNR, CDR2 FQNEAQ (reference sequence). The CDR3 nucleotides are TGTGCCAGCAGCTTATTACTCGGGCCCACTGAAGCTTTCTTT. Protein sequence: CASSLLLGPTEAFF. The full variable domain, with the rest looked up from reference TRBV7-9 and TRBJ1-1, is DTGVSQNPRHKITKRGQNVTFRCDPISEHNRLYWYRQTLGQGPEFLTYFQNEAQLEKSRLLSDRFSAERPKGSFSTLEIQRTEQGDSAMYLCASSLLLGPTEAFFGQGTRLTVV.

The chain uses TRBV29-1 and TRBJ1-2; maybe TRBD1 (5 bases). CDR3 length: 12 residues. Germline-derived CDR1 and CDR2 are SQVTM and ANQGSEA. Trimming shortened V by 8 bases and J by 3 bases, and 13 bases separated the two germline ends. CDR3 DNA sequence: TGCAGCTTGAACCTGGGGGACTATGGCTACACCTTC. Its translation: CSLNLGDYGYTF.

In nucleotides, the CDR3 is TGTGCCAGCGCCGGGGACTCCAATCAGCCCCAGCATTTT. It encodes CASAGDSNQPQHF. The chain is built from TRBV2 and TRBJ1-5; weak D call: TRBD1 (5 bases). The germline V and J ends were trimmed by 8 bases and 3 bases, with 11 bases remaining between them. CDR1 and CDR2 (germline): SNHLY, FYNNEI. CDR3 length equals 13 residues.

V and J are TRBV11-2 and TRBJ2-3; 7 bases agree with TRBD1. This CDR3 is 17 amino acids long. Trimming at V came to 1 base and at J to 4 bases, leaving 11 bases not matched to a gene. Germline lookup yields CDR1 SGHAT and CDR2 FQNNGV. Written as DNA, the CDR3 is TGTGCCAGCAGCTTAGTCACACAGGGGCCCACTGCAGATACGCAGTATTTT. Protein product: CASSLVTQGPTADTQYF. The full variable domain, completed using reference TRBV11-2 and TRBJ2-3, is EAGVAQSPRYKIIEKRQSVAFWCNPISGHATLYWYQQILGQGPKLLIQFQNNGVVDDSQLPKDRFSAERLKGVDSTLKIQPAKLEDSAVYLCASSLVTQGPTADTQYFGPGTRLTVL.

The V gene is TRBV6-2 or TRBV6-3, the J gene TRBJ2-1; TRBD2 matches at 10 bases. The junction had 9 bases not matched to a gene; V was cut back by 2 bases and J by 8 bases. Looked up from germline, CDR1 is MNHEY and CDR2 is SVGEGT. The CDR3 has 16 residues. For the CDR3, the DNA is TGTGCCAGCAGTTACAAACCTAGCGGGGGCCGGGATGAGCAGTTCTTC. This codes for CASSYKPSGGRDEQFF.

This sequence joins TRBV20-1 and TRBJ1-4; possible D gene TRBD1, 5 bases. The CDR3 extends over 12 amino acids. Trimming cost V 3 bases and J 5 bases, with 7 bases left between them. Germline-derived CDR1 and CDR2 are DFQATT and SNEGSKA (reference sequence). Written as DNA, the CDR3 is TGCAGTGCTAGGTGGGGGAATGAAAAACTGTTTTTT. Protein product: CSARWGNEKLFF.

The CDR3 loop reads CASSLVAPSTDTQYF. CDR3 in DNA: TGTGCCAGCAGCTTAGTCGCCCCTAGCACAGATACGCAGTATTTT. The genes are TRBV7-8 and TRBJ2-3; no clear D gene. This CDR3 is 15 amino acids long. Trimming removed 1 base from V and 0 bases from J, with 8 bases in between. The V gene's germline CDR1 is SGHVS and CDR2 FQNEAQ.

The sample holds a few counts of this clonotype. The CDR3 bases are TGTGCCAGCATTAAAACAGTGGCGGCAGAGTACAATGAGCAGTTCTTC. Translated: CASIKTVAAEYNEQFF. The J gene is TRBJ2-1, the V gene TRBV12-3 or TRBV12-4, with D unclear. V lost 7 bases, J lost 4 bases, and 20 bases lay in between. The CDR3 covers 16 residues.

The V and J genes are TRBV5-5 and TRBJ2-7; 10 bases fit TRBD1. CDR1 and CDR2 from the germline V gene are SGHKS and YYEKEE (reference sequence). J lost 5 bases, V lost 6 bases, and 8 bases had no gene match. The CDR3 is made up of 14 amino acids. This CDR3 reads CASTVGTGVDEQYF. As DNA, the CDR3 is TGTGCCAGCACCGTTGGGACAGGGGTGGACGAGCAGTACTTC. Full variable domain (remainder filled in from reference TRBV5-5 and TRBJ2-7): DAGVTQSPTHLIKTRGQQVTLRCSPISGHKSVSWYQQVLGQGPQFIFQYYEKEERGRGNFPDRFSARQFPNYSSELNVNALLLGDSALYLCASTVGTGVDEQYFGPGTRLTVT.

This chain uses TRBV9 with TRBJ1-1; D call uncertain. CDR3 length: 15 residues. Germline values: CDR1 SGDLS, CDR2 YYNGEE. V was cut by 3 bases and J by 1 base, with 13 bases left in between. The CDR3 is CASSANIAPNTEAFF. The CDR3 nucleotides are TGTGCCAGCAGCGCAAACATCGCCCCGAACACTGAAGCTTTCTTT.

This clonotype has more than one count but fewer than ten. This chain uses TRBV30 with TRBJ2-7; D not resolved. This CDR3 comprises 11 residues. The V and J ends lost 5 bases and 1 base respectively, with 6 bases between them. The germline V gene has CDR1 GTSNPN and CDR2 SVGIG (reference sequence). CDR3 in DNA: TGTGCCTGGGGACGGTCCTACGAGCAGTACTTC. Translated: CAWGRSYEQYF.

The chain employs TRBV5-6 and TRBJ2-5, with D tentatively TRBD1 (6 bases). Germline V lookup: CDR1 SGHDT, CDR2 YYEEEE. V gave up 4 bases and J gave up 5 bases, with 21 bases separating them. The CDR3 sequence is 16 residues long. CDR3 nucleotides: TGTGCCAGCAGCCCTGGGTATAGCAGGGGCGGGGAGACCCAGTACTTC. Translated: CASSPGYSRGGETQYF.

This clonotype was detected only a few times. The chain is built from TRBV5-5 and TRBJ2-3, with D perhaps assigned TRBD1 or TRBD2 (6 bases each). V was clipped by 0 bases and J by 1 base, with 15 bases between them. In germline, CDR1 is SGHKS, CDR2 YYEKEE (reference sequence). The length of the CDR3 is 17 residues. In DNA, the CDR3 is TGTGCCAGCAGCTTGGATGGGGGGCATAATGGCACAGATACGCAGTATTTT. It yields the protein CASSLDGGHNGTDTQYF. Together with reference TRBV5-5 and TRBJ2-3, the CDR3 gives the full variable domain: DAGVTQSPTHLIKTRGQQVTLRCSPISGHKSVSWYQQVLGQGPQFIFQYYEKEERGRGNFPDRFSARQFPNYSSELNVNALLLGDSALYLCASSLDGGHNGTDTQYFGPGTRLTVL.

V usage is TRBV7-2 and J usage is TRBJ1-6; 7 bases map to TRBD1. Germline V lookup: CDR1 SGHTA, CDR2 FQGNSA. The CDR3 length is 17 residues. V dropped 6 bases and J dropped 9; count of bases not matched to a gene: 17. The DNA of the CDR3 is TGTGCCAGCAGTACTCGGAACAGGGGTGGGCATAGTTCACCCCTCCACTTT. This sequence encodes CASSTRNRGGHSSPLHF.

In DNA form, the CDR3 reads TGTGCCAGCAGCTTAAGGGGGAACCAGGAAGCTTTCTTT. Its protein is CASSLRGNQEAFF. The chain joins TRBV7-9 to TRBJ1-1, with D maybe TRBD1 (6 bases). The V gene's germline CDR1 is SEHNR and CDR2 FQNEAQ (reference sequence). V shed 2 bases and J shed 8 bases, with 12 bases lying between them. The CDR3 loop spans 13 amino acids.

Only a few counts were recorded for this clonotype. The chain recombines TRBV20-1 with TRBJ2-4; D is undetermined. The J call may be wrong; the DNA end is better matched by TRBJ2-7. The CDR3 covers 12 residues. CDR1 and CDR2 from the germline V gene are DFQATT and SNEGSKA (reference sequence). This chain's CDR3 is CSARSLFYEQYF. The CDR3 coding sequence is TGCAGTGCTAGAAGTCTTTTCTACGAGCAGTACTTC.

CDR3 region: CASSYSGQLNEQFF. Here the CDR3 DNA reads TGTGCCAGCAGTTACTCGGGACAGCTCAATGAGCAGTTCTTC. The J gene is TRBJ2-1, the V gene TRBV6-5; 7 bases are shared with TRBD1. J gave up 6 bases and V 0 bases, and 2 bases lay outside the gene matches. CDR1 is MNHEY and CDR2 is SVGAGI in the germline V gene. This CDR3 region has 14 residues.

This clonotype has just one count. J is TRBJ2-7 and V is TRBV20-1; D may be TRBD2 (7 bases). This CDR3 region has 16 residues. The V gene's germline CDR1 is DFQATT and CDR2 SNEGSKA (reference sequence). The V gene lost 0 bases and the J gene lost 1 base, with 16 bases spanning the gap. The CDR3 region has the DNA TGCAGTGCTAGAGATCTGGGGGCGGGGGAGTCCTACGAGCAGTACTTC. Its protein is CSARDLGAGESYEQYF.

The chain is built from TRBV20-1 and TRBJ1-4; possibly TRBD1 for D (5 bases). This CDR3 spans 15 amino acids. V dropped 5 bases and J dropped 4 bases, with 17 bases sitting between them. Germline V CDR1 and CDR2: DFQATT, SNEGSKA (reference sequence). Here the CDR3 DNA reads TGCAGTGCTCCATCACCGACAGCACGTAATGAAAAACTGTTTTTT. It is translated as CSAPSPTARNEKLFF.

This chain connects TRBV7-2 to TRBJ1-2; 7 nucleotides line up with TRBD1. The CDR3 is made up of 15 amino acids. Germline V gene data show CDR1 as SGHTA and CDR2 as FQGNSA. J gave up 6 bases and V 5 bases, and 12 bases lay outside the gene matches. The CDR3 DNA is TGTGCCAGCAGCGGTTTTGGACAGGACCAAAATGGCTACACCTTC. The encoded protein is CASSGFGQDQNGYTF.

J is TRBJ2-3 and V is TRBV7-2; 7 bases align to TRBD2. The ends lost 2 bases at V and 2 bases at J; junction bases unmatched: 7. CDR3 length: 16 residues. Germline V gene sequence: CDR1 SGHTA, CDR2 FQGNSA. The CDR3 is CASSLQAGSSTDTQYF. The CDR3, as DNA: TGTGCCAGCAGCTTACAAGCGGGGTCGTCCACAGATACGCAGTATTTT.

V and J are TRBV7-9 and TRBJ1-5; the match to TRBD1 covers 7 bases. CDR3 length: 15 amino acids. Germline V gene data show CDR1 as SEHNR and CDR2 as FQNEAQ (reference sequence). V lost 1 base, J lost 5 bases, and 5 bases stayed unmatched. CDR3 sequence: CASSLVGTVDQPQHF. In nucleotides, the CDR3 is TGTGCCAGCAGCTTAGTTGGGACAGTGGATCAGCCCCAGCATTTT.

Concerning this clonotype: At one boundary the junction diverges from the germline segment, which might be a read error. V is TRBV25-1 and J is TRBJ1-2; perhaps TRBD1 as D (6 bases). CDR1 and CDR2 (germline): MGHDK, SYGVNS. CDR3 length: 16 amino acids. The CDR3 loop is CAGSDNRAGETYGYTF. As DNA, the CDR3 is TGTGCCGGCAGTGACAATCGGGCAGGGGAGACCTATGGCTACACCTTC.

The chain uses TRBV4-1 and TRBJ2-2; TRBD1 is a possible D gene (6 bases). Between the trimmed V and J ends, which lost 4 bases and 1 base, there was a span of 13 bases. Germline V gene sequence: CDR1 MGHRA, CDR2 YSYEKL. CDR3 length: 16 residues. The CDR3 DNA sequence: TGCGCCAGCAGCCCAGGGGCCCTCCTGAACACCGGGGAGCTGTTTTTT. Its translation is CASSPGALLNTGELFF.

The CDR3 protein is CASSLTGTTNTGELFF. The CDR3 bases are TGCGCCAGCAGCTTGACAGGGACTACGAACACCGGGGAGCTGTTTTTT. The V gene is TRBV5-1, the J gene TRBJ2-2; maybe TRBD2 (7 bases). The germline CDR1 and CDR2 sequences are SGHRS and YFSETQ. Trimming took off 1 base at V and 0 bases at J, with 10 bases between the two ends. The CDR3 is 16 amino acids.